The T cell receptor (beta chain) under discussion was sequenced for a study of blood T cell repertoires in COVID-19. Overall study: Material from acute and convalescent COVID-19 was sourced from the United States, Italy and Spain.

Across 20 to 25 US areas, participants ranged in age from roughly 18 to 95 years. Assignments of participants to cohorts depended upon their own reported clinical history. This clone was seen a handful of times. Sequencing was performed with immunoSEQ multiplex PCR; in TCRdb, only in-frame clones are kept and a portion is missing. The repertoire holds under 450,000 clones, roughly 92% seen once, with about 0.86% in the top ten. The TCR was taken from a woman between 35 and 50 years old who had been exposed to COVID-19. The source material was PBMCs or T cells enriched from blood (not recorded which).

This CDR3 is CASRNGQAYGYTF. CDR3 nucleotide sequence: TGTGCCAGCAGGAACGGACAGGCCTATGGCTACACCTTC. This sequence joins TRBV5-4 and TRBJ1-2; TRBD1 matches 7 bases. The CDR3 loop spans 13 amino acids. Looked up from germline, CDR1 is SGHNT and CDR2 is YYREEE (reference sequence). V lost 5 bases and J lost 4; bases outside the gene matches: 5.